These T cell receptor beta chains were read from a single sample in a study of sequential checkpoint blockade in melanoma. Profiled with immunoSEQ multiplex PCR; TCRdb holds only in-frame clones, not every one. The sample carries approximately 10,000 clones, just under 80% recorded once. The sample consisted of CD8+ T cells sorted from blood (inferred from file names), taken from a patient given nivolumab and ipilimumab in sequence. Receptor source: a human donor with melanoma. The CDR3 runs from the conserved cysteine through the conserved F or W. The order of the fields is CDR3 protein, J gene, V gene.

CASTPGGWGEKLFF	TRBJ1-4	TRBV11-2
CASKDGQGSYEQYF	TRBJ2-7	TRBV6-5
CASSFGTGGTEAFF	TRBJ1-1	TRBV27
CASSFQAGRETQYF	TRBJ2-5	TRBV28
CASSDSGATYNEQFF	TRBJ2-1	TRBV2
CASSQEQRIKNIQYF	TRBJ2-4	TRBV4-1
CASSPRVEETQYF	TRBJ2-5	TRBV7-9
CASSPQGANRYEQYF	-	TRBV7-9
CASSQGLSGANVLTF	TRBJ2-6	TRBV4-1
CASSYSREGQFF	TRBJ2-1	TRBV6-6
CASSKGGARYEQYF	TRBJ2-7	TRBV11-2
CASSVEGRGSNEQYF	TRBJ2-7	TRBV9
CASSLEAGSGYTF	TRBJ1-2	TRBV5-4
CASSLWGGDTQETQYF	TRBJ2-5	TRBV7-3
CASNPLPPVDYTDTQYF	TRBJ2-3	TRBV7-9
CASRRVSGDEQYF	TRBJ2-7	TRBV16
CASSQERDYPYEQYF	TRBJ2-7	TRBV4-2
CASSTSGGSSYEQYF	TRBJ2-7	TRBV9
CASSVSNEQFF	TRBJ2-1	TRBV9
CASSLGNRGPEAFF	TRBJ1-1	TRBV13
CASSVATGGPFSYEQYF	TRBJ2-7	TRBV9
CASSFNSYEQYF	TRBJ2-7	TRBV13
CASSLTDHANTGELFF	TRBJ2-2	TRBV7-8
CASSLGRTEETQYF	TRBJ2-5	TRBV4-1
CAISDGQGYYNEQFF	TRBJ2-1	TRBV10-3